These T cell receptor beta chains were read from a single sample in a study of Tregs in tolerant kidney transplant recipients. This table comes from immunoSEQ multiplex PCR, and its TCRdb copy is limited to in-frame clones, with some not included. Here the sample spans about 94,000 clones, under 95% being singletons. The sample consisted of CD4+ T cells from blood, taken before the transplant. These receptor sequences come from a human donor who received a combined kidney and bone marrow transplant. Each CDR3 is given with its conserved first and last residue.

j_call v_call cdr3_aa
TRBJ1-2 TRBV2 CASSRQGLWNGYTF
TRBJ2-3 TRBV7-9 CASSPAGDTQYF
TRBJ1-2 TRBV2 CASKIPGQGRGGYTF
TRBJ1-1 TRBV29-1 CSVVQGYGTEAFF
- TRBV9 CASSPRSSIPYEQYF
TRBJ2-5 TRBV28 CASNYGRIHQETQYF
TRBJ2-7 TRBV7-2 CASSLETGGPYEQYF
TRBJ1-3 TRBV5-3 CARSFRRTEVRNTIYF
TRBJ2-2 TRBV11-3 CASSLARTGELFF
TRBJ2-5 TRBV5-1 CASSLLIDSQETQYF
TRBJ1-1 TRBV2 CASSIRQAATEAFF
TRBJ1-2 TRBV7-3 CASSPQPGQGYTF
TRBJ2-3 TRBV19 CATRVHGGTDTQYF
TRBJ2-1 TRBV14 CASSPTAGSSSYNEQFF
TRBJ2-7 TRBV19 CASSMGQAYEQYF
TRBJ1-4 TRBV5-1 CASARATNEKLFF
TRBJ2-7 TRBV7-2 CASSLQGALSYEQYF
TRBJ1-6 TRBV27 CASSRGGGSYNSPLHF
TRBJ2-2 TRBV19 CASKNRDRDTGELFF
TRBJ2-3 TRBV2 CASRFLAGGGADTQYF
TRBJ2-1 TRBV11-3 CASSLGQGGSEQFF
TRBJ1-2 TRBV7-9 CASSLGQGLQRGGYTF
TRBJ2-4 TRBV15 CATSRAYITGGSSFF
TRBJ1-4 TRBV7-2 CASSKTGDPNEKLFF
TRBJ2-2 TRBV19 CASSILGSGSAGELFF
TRBJ2-3 TRBV7-9 CASAQADTQYF
TRBJ1-2 TRBV30 CAWAPGLSYGYTF
TRBJ2-7 TRBV15 CATSRSRDITYEQYF
TRBJ1-1 TRBV9 CASSVEQNTEAFF
TRBJ2-3 TRBV23-1 CASSRGLSDTDTQYF
TRBJ1-1 TRBV28 CASTPSGQGAFF
TRBJ2-3 TRBV6-5 CASRRGVTDTQYF
TRBJ2-3 TRBV4-2 CASSQEWSGTQYF
TRBJ2-4 TRBV4-1 CASSQMYLAELKNIQYF
TRBJ2-3 TRBV19 CASSPGGIIKHYTQYF
TRBJ2-6 TRBV7-2 CASSSGLSGANVLTF
TRBJ1-3 TRBV5-8 CASRLTGGYTIYF
TRBJ1-1 TRBV19 CASGRGMNTEAFF
TRBJ2-5 TRBV2 CASIGQGRETQYF
TRBJ2-4 TRBV5-6 CASSLAPGLDVF